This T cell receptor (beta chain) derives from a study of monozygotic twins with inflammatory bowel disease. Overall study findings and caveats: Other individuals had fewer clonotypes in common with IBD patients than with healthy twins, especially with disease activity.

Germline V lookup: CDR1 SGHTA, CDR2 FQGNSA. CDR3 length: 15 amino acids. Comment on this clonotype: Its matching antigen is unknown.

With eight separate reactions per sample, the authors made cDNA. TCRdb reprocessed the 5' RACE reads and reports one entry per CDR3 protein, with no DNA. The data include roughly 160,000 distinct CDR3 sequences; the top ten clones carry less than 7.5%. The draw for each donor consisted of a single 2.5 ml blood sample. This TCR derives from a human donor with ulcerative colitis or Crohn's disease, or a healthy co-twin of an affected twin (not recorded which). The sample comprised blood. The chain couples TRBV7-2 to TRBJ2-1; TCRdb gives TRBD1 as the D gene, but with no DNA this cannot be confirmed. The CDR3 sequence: CASSFIGQGDNEQFF.